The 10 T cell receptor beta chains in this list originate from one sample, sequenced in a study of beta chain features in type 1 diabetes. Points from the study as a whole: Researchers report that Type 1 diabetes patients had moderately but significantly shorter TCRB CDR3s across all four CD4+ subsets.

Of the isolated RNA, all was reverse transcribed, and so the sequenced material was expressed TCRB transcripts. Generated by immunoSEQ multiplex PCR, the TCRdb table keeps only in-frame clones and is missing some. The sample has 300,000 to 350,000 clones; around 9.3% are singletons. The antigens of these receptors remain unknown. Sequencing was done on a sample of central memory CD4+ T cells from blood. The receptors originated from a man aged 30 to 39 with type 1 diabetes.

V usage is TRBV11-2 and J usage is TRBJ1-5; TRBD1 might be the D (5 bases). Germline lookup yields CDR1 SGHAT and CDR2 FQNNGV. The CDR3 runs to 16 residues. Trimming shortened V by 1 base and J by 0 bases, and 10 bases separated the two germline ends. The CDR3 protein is CASSLVGGHSNQPQHF. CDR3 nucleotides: TGTGCCAGCAGCTTAGTTGGTGGACATAGCAATCAGCCCCAGCATTTT.

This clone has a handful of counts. The CDR3 sequence: CAIQGISYEQYF. In nucleotides, the CDR3 is TGTGCCATCCAGGGCATTTCCTACGAGCAGTACTTC. The chain employs TRBV2 and TRBJ2-7; perhaps TRBD1 as D (5 bases). Trimming shortened V by 10 bases and J by 1 base, and 11 bases separated the two germline ends. The CDR3 spans 12 residues. Germline V gene lookup returns CDR1 SNHLY and CDR2 FYNNEI.

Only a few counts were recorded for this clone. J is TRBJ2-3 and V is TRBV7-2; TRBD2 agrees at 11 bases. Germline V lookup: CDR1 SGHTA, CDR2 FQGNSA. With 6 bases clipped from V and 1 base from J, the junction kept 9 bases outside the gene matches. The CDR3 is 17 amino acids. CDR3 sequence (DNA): TGTGCCAGCAGTCTACTAGCGGGGGCTGCGGGCACAGATACGCAGTATTTT. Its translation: CASSLLAGAAGTDTQYF.

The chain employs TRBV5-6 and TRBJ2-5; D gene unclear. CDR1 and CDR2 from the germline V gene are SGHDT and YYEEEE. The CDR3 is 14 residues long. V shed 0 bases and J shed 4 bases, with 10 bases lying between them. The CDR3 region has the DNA TGTGCCAGCAGCTTGGTTATCGTTGGAGAGACCCAGTACTTC. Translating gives CASSLVIVGETQYF.

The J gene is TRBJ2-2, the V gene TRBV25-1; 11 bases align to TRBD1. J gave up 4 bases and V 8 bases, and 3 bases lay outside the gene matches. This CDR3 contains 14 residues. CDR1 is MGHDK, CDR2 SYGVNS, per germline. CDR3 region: CASRGTGGTGELFF. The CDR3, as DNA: TGTGCCAGCCGAGGGACAGGGGGCACCGGGGAGCTGTTTTTT.

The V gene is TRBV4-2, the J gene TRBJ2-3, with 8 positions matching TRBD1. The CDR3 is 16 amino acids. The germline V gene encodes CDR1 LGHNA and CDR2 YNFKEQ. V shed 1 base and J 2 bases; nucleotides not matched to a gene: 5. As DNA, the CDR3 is TGTGCCAGCAGCCAAGCGGCAGGGGGCCCCACAGATACGCAGTATTTT. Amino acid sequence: CASSQAAGGPTDTQYF.

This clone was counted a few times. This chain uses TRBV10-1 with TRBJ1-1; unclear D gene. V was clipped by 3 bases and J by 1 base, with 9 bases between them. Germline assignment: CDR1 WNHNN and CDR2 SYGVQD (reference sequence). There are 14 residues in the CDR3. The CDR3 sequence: CASSDRGWNTEAFF. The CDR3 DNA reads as TGCGCCAGCAGTGACCGCGGATGGAACACTGAAGCTTTCTTT.

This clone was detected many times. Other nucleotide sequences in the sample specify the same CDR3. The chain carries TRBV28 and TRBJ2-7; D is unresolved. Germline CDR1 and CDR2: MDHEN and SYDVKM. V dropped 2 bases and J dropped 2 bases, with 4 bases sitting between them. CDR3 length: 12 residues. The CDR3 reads CASSLRAYEQYF. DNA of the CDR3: TGTGCCAGCAGTTTACGGGCCTACGAGCAGTACTTC.

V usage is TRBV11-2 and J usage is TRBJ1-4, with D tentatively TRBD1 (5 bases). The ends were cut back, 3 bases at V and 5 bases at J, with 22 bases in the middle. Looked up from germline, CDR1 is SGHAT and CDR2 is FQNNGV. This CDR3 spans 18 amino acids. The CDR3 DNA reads TGTGCCAGCAGCTTTCGAAAGGGGCTAACCCTCTCGAATGAAAAACTGTTTTTT. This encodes CASSFRKGLTLSNEKLFF.

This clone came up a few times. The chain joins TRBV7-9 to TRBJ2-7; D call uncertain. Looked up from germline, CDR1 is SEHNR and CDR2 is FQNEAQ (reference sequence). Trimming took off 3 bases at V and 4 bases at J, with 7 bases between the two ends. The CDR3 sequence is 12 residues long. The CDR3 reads CASSFDTYEQYF. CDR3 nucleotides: TGTGCCAGCAGCTTTGACACATACGAGCAGTACTTC.